What follows is one TCR beta chain and its context. In its sample, this clonotype was seen many times. Its binding antigen is unknown. Nothing much larger sits one base from this clone, and base qualities are not available. This entry is derived from a study of post-analysis software for immune sequencing data (dated by TCRdb to 2015 to 2017). Looking at the study overall: The recorded disease courses included relapsing-remitting, secondary progressive and progressive-relapsing multiple sclerosis, and some patients had no subtype annotation. The patient repertoires were set against under 13 previously published healthy control repertoires from donors whose ages ranged from about 6 to 26 years. A subset of samples was prepared in parallel using single-end sample barcoding, then pooled and co-amplified after Illumina adapter ligation. Results and caveats for the whole study, not just this receptor: The multiple sclerosis patient group was slightly younger than the control group. Significantly lower normalized Chao1 diversity was found in multiple sclerosis patients than in controls, suggesting substantial peripheral T-cell clonal expansion. Direct clustering with F measure revealed strong co-clustering of samples prepared in the same batch, which led to a batch-effect correction. Roughly 5 TRBV segments, including TRBV5-6, TRBV5-1 and TRBV20-1, were significantly more frequent in patients than controls.

CDR3 length: 18 amino acids, cysteine to phenylalanine. The sequence is cut down to CDR3 DNA, 54 bases in frame from base 1. CDR1 and CDR2 were assigned from the germline V gene as SGHRS and YFSETQ. Trimming removed 0 bases from V and 7 bases from J, leaving 26 bases between the germline ends. To demonstrate the VDJtools post-analysis software, the study profiled TCR beta repertoires from the peripheral blood of 13 young patients with multiple sclerosis. The multiple sclerosis patients were children and adolescents ranging in age from about 6 to 17 years. Libraries were made using PCR. Reads for this sample came from an Illumina HiSeq 2500. Unique molecular identifiers were incorporated into TCR beta cDNA libraries to reduce PCR and sequencing biases. About 500,000 cDNA molecules were obtained for every 1 to 10 million input T cells, so each molecule roughly corresponded to one T cell. The patient libraries were prepared and sequenced using the same protocol as the earlier healthy control dataset. Samples belonging to the same batch were prepared together, multiplexed and sequenced on a shared HiSeq lane. The paper's data handling went like this. Raw barcoded reads were processed with MIGEC, and single-read molecular identifier groups were discarded before consensus assembly and CDR3 extraction. VDJtools was used for post-analysis of the clonotype tables, with diversity normalized by down-sampling every dataset to the smallest sample size. In repertoire overlap clustering, CDR3 amino acid sequences, but not nucleotide sequences, were matched to correct batch-related cross-sample contamination. TCRdb redid the processing of the public reads, applying fastp at Q25 and MiXCR, and retained in-frame beta chains. Rows with a matching CDR3 protein are joined into one entry that keeps the most common DNA and genes. The V and J calls here are based on TCRdb, not the publication. The sample contains around 200,000 distinct CDR3 sequences, 29% of them found a single time. In total, the top ten clones hold roughly 3.4% of the sample.

This TCR derives from a girl aged 2-17 years with multiple sclerosis. In this chain, TRBV5-1 is recombined with TRBJ2-7; a tentative D call is TRBD2 (5 bases match). Sample: blood. The nucleotide sequence reads as follows: TGCGCCAGCAGCTTGGACTCCCAGGCTAAGCGGACCCGTTTGGAGCAGTACTTC. It translates to CASSLDSQAKRTRLEQYF.